This T cell receptor beta chain was captured in a study of blood T cell repertoires in COVID-19. Study context: The origin of the acute and convalescent COVID-19 samples was the United States, Italy and Spain. PBMCs, B-cell-depleted T cells, or T cells were the source of the cDNA or gDNA that made up the material.

The CDR3 runs to 15 residues. Germline trimming cut 5 bases from V and 5 bases from J; bases unmatched to any gene: 9. Germline V gene sequence: CDR1 SEHNR, CDR2 FQNEAQ (reference sequence). Under the authors' procedure: Estimation of nucleated cell counts relied on the amplification of reference gene primers. TCRdb's table, derived via immunoSEQ multiplex PCR, lists solely in-frame clones and lacks some. The D gene and trimming were derived from the DNA, and the V and J assignments and clone size from that table. The sample consists of some 380,000 clones, around 91% of them appearing once. The TCR was taken from a man between 18 and 29 years old with active or convalescent COVID-19. Input material: peripheral blood. The chain joins TRBV7-9 to TRBJ1-1; 9 bases line up with TRBD1. The CDR3 sequence is CASSQSGTGRTEAFF. The CDR3, as DNA: TGTGCCAGCAGCCAGTCCGGGACAGGGAGAACTGAAGCTTTCTTT.